This entry lists 19 T cell receptor beta chains sequenced from one sample in a study of human T cells and chemical hapten exposure. Time point meaning: pre-sensitization, week 0. Treatment given: therapeutic diphenylcyclopropenone sensitization with weekly scalp DPC. TCRdb passed the RACE reads through MiXCR, listing each CDR3 protein once. Found here are 380,000 or so distinct CDR3 sequences, 5.5% of them singletons; the top ten hold more than 8%. This material consisted of whole blood, taken in connection with sensitization to the hapten diphenylcyclopropenone (DPC). The receptors here all came from a woman aged 18-29 years with alopecia areata. Some clones in this sample may be carry-over from other donors' samples.

This chain joins TRBV20-1 and TRBJ2-7, with D perhaps TRBD1 (6 bases). V lost 5 bases and J 3 bases, leaving 17 bases between the germline ends. The CDR3 is 14 residues long. Germline CDR1 and CDR2: DFQATT and SNEGSKA (reference sequence). The CDR3 DNA reads as TGCAGTGCTGCCTGGGTACAGGGAAACTACGAGCAGTACTTC. This translates into CSAAWVQGNYEQYF.

The gene calls are TRBV15 and TRBJ2-3; 8 bases are a match to TRBD2. Germline CDR1 LNHNV, CDR2 YYDKDF (reference sequence). The J segment lost 7 bases and the V segment lost 3 bases, leaving 12 bases of the junction unmatched. CDR3 size: 16 residues. DNA of the CDR3: TGTGCCACCAGCAGGAAGAAAGGGAGCGGGGGTCATACGCAGTATTTT. This encodes CATSRKKGSGGHTQYF.

This rearrangement joins TRBV7-9 to TRBJ1-6; D remains unclear. CDR1 SEHNR and CDR2 FQNEAQ come from the germline V gene (reference sequence). This CDR3 contains 13 residues. V was trimmed by 6 bases and J by 6 bases, leaving 9 bases between them. The CDR3 sequence: CASSKTGNSPLHF. In nucleotides, the CDR3 is TGTGCCAGCAGTAAGACTGGTAATTCACCCCTCCACTTT.

This clonotype has only a few counts. This chain connects TRBV3-1 to TRBJ1-4; D call uncertain. Germline V gives CDR1 LGHDT, CDR2 YNNKEL (reference sequence). Trimming took off 5 bases at V and 5 bases at J, with 15 bases between the two ends. CDR3 length: 15 residues. CDR3 loop: CASSISGSPNEKLFF. DNA for the CDR3: TGTGCCAGCAGCATTTCTGGGAGCCCCAATGAAAAACTGTTTTTT.

A remark on this clonotype: One base away lies a much larger clone, so this may be a sequencing read error. The gene calls are TRBV20-1 and TRBJ2-3; D may match TRBD1 or TRBD2 (5 bases each). The CDR3 is 13 amino acids. Germline V CDR1 and CDR2: DFQATT, SNEGSKA (reference sequence). V was trimmed by 1 base and J by 6 bases, leaving 11 bases between them. The CDR3 here is CSARGGLTDTQYF. CDR3 nucleotide sequence: TGCAGTGCTAGAGGGGGGTTGACGGATACGCAGTATTTT.

Only a few counts were recorded for this clonotype. This sequence joins TRBV6-2 or TRBV6-3 and TRBJ2-2; a possible D gene is TRBD2 (5 bases). Germline CDR1 reads MNHEY; CDR2 reads SVGEGT. V lost 0 bases and J 4 bases, leaving 12 bases between the germline ends. The CDR3 runs 16 residues. The CDR3 sequence: CASSYSIAGSTGELFF. CDR3 bases: TGTGCCAGCAGTTACTCGATTGCGGGTAGCACCGGGGAGCTGTTTTTT.

This clonotype has a count of ten or more. V is TRBV7-9 and J is TRBJ2-3; D is uncertain. The V end was cut by 1 base, the J end by 6 bases, with 8 bases between. There are 13 residues in the CDR3. From germline, CDR1 is SEHNR and CDR2 FQNEAQ (reference sequence). For the CDR3, the DNA is TGTGCCAGCAGCTTAGAAATCATCGATACGCAGTATTTT. It is translated as CASSLEIIDTQYF.

The chain carries TRBV6-2 or TRBV6-3 and TRBJ2-3; D assignment may be TRBD1 or TRBD2 (5 bases each). CDR1 MNHEY and CDR2 SVGEGT come from the germline V gene. This CDR3 region has 15 residues. The V and J ends lost 8 bases and 0 bases respectively, with 15 bases between them. CDR3 protein: CASSRTGDSTDTQYF. The CDR3 DNA reads as TGTGCCAGCTCCCGAACCGGGGACAGCACAGATACGCAGTATTTT.

The V and J genes are TRBV5-1 and TRBJ1-1; no firm D call. Germline-derived CDR1 and CDR2 are SGHRS and YFSETQ. V lost 0 bases, J lost 8 bases, and 8 bases lay in between. The CDR3 is 12 amino acids. In DNA form, the CDR3 reads TGCGCCAGCAGCTTGGGCCAGGACGAAGCTTTCTTT. Protein sequence: CASSLGQDEAFF.

This clonotype has at least ten counts. The genes are TRBV6-5 and TRBJ1-1, with unresolved D. This CDR3 comprises 14 residues. Trimming removed 2 bases from V and 6 bases from J, with 13 bases in between. CDR1 and CDR2 from the germline V gene are MNHEY and SVGAGI. DNA of the CDR3: TGTGCCAGCAGTTACGGGGATCTGATCGCTGAAGCTTTCTTT. Amino acid sequence: CASSYGDLIAEAFF.

The sample holds a few counts of this clonotype. This chain joins TRBV5-6 and TRBJ1-2, with D unresolved. V lost 4 bases and J lost 7, with 20 bases in between. CDR1 is SGHDT, CDR2 YYEEEE, per germline. CDR3 size: 15 residues. The CDR3 reads CASSGRGRDRSGYTF. The CDR3 region has the DNA TGTGCCAGCAGCGGGAGAGGGCGGGATCGGTCTGGCTACACCTTC.

There are many counts of this clonotype. The chain joins TRBV6-1 to TRBJ1-6; 7 bases line up with TRBD1. The germline V gene encodes CDR1 MNHNS and CDR2 SASEGT. Germline trimming cut 8 bases from V and 10 bases from J; bases unmatched to any gene: 14. The CDR3 runs to 15 residues. As DNA, the CDR3 is TGTGCCAGCGCCGTTAGGGACAGCGGGTCCTCACCCCTCCACTTT. As protein: CASAVRDSGSSPLHF.

This clonotype was found a few times. The V gene is TRBV6-2 or TRBV6-3, the J gene TRBJ2-3; no definite D call. V dropped 7 bases and J dropped 6 bases, with 5 bases sitting between them. CDR1 is MNHEY, CDR2 SVGEGT, per germline. The CDR3 totals 10 residues. CDR3 sequence: CASNRDTQYF. As DNA, the CDR3 is TGTGCCAGCAATCGCGATACGCAGTATTTT.

This clonotype appeared a few times. This chain uses TRBV20-1 with TRBJ1-3; no reliable D call. This CDR3 comprises 19 residues. The V and J ends lost 6 bases and 0 bases respectively, with 27 bases between them. From germline, CDR1 is DFQATT and CDR2 SNEGSKA (reference sequence). The CDR3 DNA follows: TGCAGTGCCCGAACCGACACTACACGGAGTAAAAGCTCTGGAAACACCATATATTTT. Its protein is CSARTDTTRSKSSGNTIYF.

This clonotype has more than one count but fewer than ten. The J gene is TRBJ2-1, the V gene TRBV24-1, with D unresolved. CDR1 KGHDR and CDR2 SFDVKD come from the germline V gene. Trimming removed 4 bases at V and 7 bases at J, with 10 bases between. This CDR3 spans 13 amino acids. CDR3 DNA sequence: TGTGCCACCAGTGACCCCTATCGAAATGAGCAGTTCTTC. Translating it yields CATSDPYRNEQFF.

This clonotype came up many times. The chain uses TRBV2 and TRBJ1-5; D unclear. Per the germline V gene, CDR1 is SNHLY and CDR2 is FYNNEI. The CDR3 totals 13 residues. Between the trimmed V and J ends, which lost 4 bases and 9 bases, there was a span of 13 bases. CDR3 region: CASSGERERPQHF. The CDR3 DNA reads as TGTGCCAGCAGTGGAGAGAGGGAGCGGCCCCAGCATTTT.

This clonotype was picked up a small number of times. This chain links TRBV12-3 or TRBV12-4 with TRBJ2-2; D might be TRBD1 or TRBD2, each matching 5 bases. This CDR3 is built from 15 residues. With 3 bases removed from V and 1 base from J, the gap between germline ends came to 9 bases. CDR3: CASSFREWNTGELFF. The CDR3 coding sequence is TGTGCCAGCAGTTTCAGGGAGTGGAACACCGGGGAGCTGTTTTTT.

This clonotype was detected ten times or more. The CDR3 sequence is CASSYPQGKAEAFF. The CDR3 DNA reads TGTGCCAGCAGTTATCCACAGGGGAAGGCTGAAGCTTTCTTT. The chain is built from TRBV6-2 or TRBV6-3 and TRBJ1-1; 7 bases map to TRBD1. Germline assignment: CDR1 MNHEY and CDR2 SVGEGT. V shed 3 bases, J shed 6 bases, and the junction held 7 bases outside the gene matches. The CDR3 is 14 amino acids.

This clonotype was seen more than once but under ten times. The chain uses TRBV2 and TRBJ2-3; TRBD2 aligns across 12 bases. Germline CDR1 is SNHLY and CDR2 is FYNNEI. V was clipped by 6 bases and J by 6 bases; unmatched bases: 7. The CDR3 has 15 amino acids. The CDR3 reads CASRPLAGGEDTQYF. CDR3 sequence (DNA): TGTGCCAGCAGGCCACTAGCGGGGGGCGAGGATACGCAGTATTTT. The full variable domain, with the rest looked up from reference TRBV2 and TRBJ2-3, is EPEVTQTPSHQVTQMGQEVILRCVPISNHLYFYWYRQILGQKVEFLVSFYNNEISEKSEIFDDQFSVERPDGSNFTLKIRSTKLEDSAMYFCASRPLAGGEDTQYFGPGTRLTVL.